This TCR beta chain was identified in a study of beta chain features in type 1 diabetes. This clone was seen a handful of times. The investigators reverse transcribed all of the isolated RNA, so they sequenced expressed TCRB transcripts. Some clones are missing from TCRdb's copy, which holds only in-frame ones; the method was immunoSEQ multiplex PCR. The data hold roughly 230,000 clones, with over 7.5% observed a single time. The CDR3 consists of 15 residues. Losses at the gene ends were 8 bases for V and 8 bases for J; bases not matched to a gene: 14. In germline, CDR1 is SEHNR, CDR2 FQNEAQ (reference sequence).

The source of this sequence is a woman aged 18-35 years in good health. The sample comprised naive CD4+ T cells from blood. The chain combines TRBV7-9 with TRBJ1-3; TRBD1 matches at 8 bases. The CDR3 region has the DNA TGTGCCAGCGGGATGTCAGGGGGCACGAGTGACACCATATATTTT. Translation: CASGMSGGTSDTIYF. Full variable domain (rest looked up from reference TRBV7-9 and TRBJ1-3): DTGVSQNPRHKITKRGQNVTFRCDPISEHNRLYWYRQTLGQGPEFLTYFQNEAQLEKSRLLSDRFSAERPKGSFSTLEIQRTEQGDSAMYLCASGMSGGTSDTIYFGEGSWLTVV.